Detailed here is one T cell receptor beta chain. The data were obtained in a study of long-term antiretroviral therapy in people with HIV. V dropped 2 bases and J dropped 3 bases, with 10 bases sitting between them. Germline CDR1 reads WSHSY; CDR2 reads SAAADI. This CDR3 region has 14 residues. Run at survey level, the immunoSEQ assay was version v3.0. Assay used: immunoSEQ multiplex PCR; TCRdb lists only in-frame clones, some missing. This sample yields about 22,000 clones, of which under 90% are seen a single time; more than 15% belongs to the top ten. This sequence originates from a man aged 35 to 55 with HIV. Source: unsorted PBMCs, taken 0.5 years before starting antiretroviral therapy. The rearrangement uses TRBV10-2 and TRBJ1-2; a weak D match, TRBD1 (6 bases). The DNA for the CDR3 is TGCGCCAGCAGTGAGGACAGGAGTTACTATGGCTACACCTTC. This encodes CASSEDRSYYGYTF.